This T cell receptor beta chain was identified during a study of T cells in women clearing cervical HPV infection. Across the whole study: No precancer developed; the control's incident HPV16 infection cleared within 12 months. For cases, blood was sampled a median about 140 days after lesion detection, interquartile range roughly 90 to 230 days. Case blood drawn at lesion detection; control blood after infection cleared.

Profiling relied on immunoSEQ multiplex PCR, and the TCRdb table lists in-frame clones only, not all of them. The table lists about 40,000 clones. Comments on this clone: The read halts 3 residues ahead of the CDR3 end, with the missing end drawn from the germline J gene.

Germline V gene sequence: CDR1 ENHRY, CDR2 SYGVKD. The CDR3 consists of 17 residues. The J segment lost 0 bases and the V segment lost 5 bases, leaving 6 bases of the junction unmatched. This TCR derives from a woman aged 18 to 75 with a cervical HPV16 infection that either progressed to CIN3+ or cleared (not recorded which). The chain has TRBV10-3 and TRBJ2-3; 12 bases map to TRBD2. Sequenced: blood buffy coat. This chain's CDR3 is CAISPTSGGRSTDTQYF. The part of the CDR3 DNA that was read is TGTGCCATCAGTCCGACTAGCGGGGGCCGTAGCACAGATACG.